Shown below are 23 T cell receptor beta chains from a single sample sequenced in a study of blood T cell repertoires in COVID-19. The data were produced by immunoSEQ multiplex PCR, yet TCRdb's version contains in-frame clones alone and is incomplete. Here the sample spans roughly 250,000 clones, about 83% being singletons. Input material: peripheral blood. Every receptor here comes from a man aged 45-65 years with acute or convalescent COVID-19.

This chain connects TRBV28 to TRBJ2-7; 8 bases line up with TRBD2. CDR3 length equals 16 residues. The V gene end was trimmed by 3 bases and the J gene end by 5 bases; junction bases not matched to a gene: 12. Germline CDR1 MDHEN, CDR2 SYDVKM. The DNA of the CDR3 is TGTGCCAGCAGTTTTTCGGGTGGACTAGCAGACAACGAGCAGTACTTC. This translates into CASSFSGGLADNEQYF. The entire variable domain, with the rest obtained from reference TRBV28 and TRBJ2-7, is as follows: DVKVTQSSRYLVKRTGEKVFLECVQDMDHENMFWYRQDPGLGLRLIYFSYDVKMKEKGDIPEGYSVSREKKERFSLILESASTNQTSMYLCASSFSGGLADNEQYFGPGTRLTVT.

The V gene is TRBV24-1, the J gene TRBJ2-3; D perhaps matches TRBD1 (5 bases). CDR1 and CDR2 from the germline V gene are KGHDR and SFDVKD. The V gene lost 3 bases and the J gene lost 2 bases, with 17 bases spanning the gap. The CDR3 totals 17 residues. In nucleotides, the CDR3 is TGTGCCACCAGTGATCCCGGCCAGGGTGAGACCACAGATACGCAGTATTTT. Encoded protein: CATSDPGQGETTDTQYF.

The chain combines TRBV5-6 with TRBJ1-1; D ambiguous. The CDR3 is 16 amino acids. Trimming stripped 0 bases from V and 3 bases from J, with 15 bases between. CDR1 is SGHDT, CDR2 YYEEEE, per germline. CDR3 region: CASSLAIEGVYTEAFF. Written as DNA, the CDR3 is TGTGCCAGCAGCTTGGCCATCGAGGGTGTGTACACTGAAGCTTTCTTT.

This rearrangement joins TRBV9 to TRBJ1-2; possible D gene TRBD1, 6 bases. Germline CDR1 reads SGDLS; CDR2 reads YYNGEE. The CDR3 runs to 17 residues. V lost 0 bases and J 0 bases, leaving 15 bases between the germline ends. CDR3 residues: CASSVAVTTGSNYGYTF. The CDR3 region has the DNA TGTGCCAGCAGCGTAGCCGTCACAACAGGGTCTAACTATGGCTACACCTTC.

The chain has TRBV11-3 and TRBJ2-5; 8 bases map to TRBD1. Trimming at V came to 6 bases and at J to 4 bases, leaving 4 bases not matched to a gene. Looked up from germline, CDR1 is SGHNT and CDR2 is YENEEA. CDR3 length: 13 amino acids. The CDR3 nucleotides read TGTGCCAGCAGTTCAGGGGGCCGAGAGACCCAGTACTTC. Translating gives CASSSGGRETQYF. Looking up the rest from reference TRBV11-3 and TRBJ2-5 gives the full variable domain: EAGVVQSPRYKIIEKKQPVAFWCNPISGHNTLYWYLQNLGQGPELLIRYENEEAVDDSQLPKDRFSAERLKGVDSTLKIQPAELGDSAVYLCASSSGGRETQYFGPGTRLLVL.

The chain combines TRBV11-3 with TRBJ2-1; the D gene is possibly TRBD1 (5 bases). CDR3 length equals 16 residues. Germline values: CDR1 SGHNT, CDR2 YENEEA. With 6 bases removed from V and 11 bases from J, the gap between germline ends came to 26 bases. CDR3 sequence: CASRPTGWTPSRKQFF. In DNA, the CDR3 is TGTGCCAGCAGACCTACAGGTTGGACGCCTTCTCGGAAGCAGTTCTTC.

DNA of the CDR3: TGCGCCAGCAGTGCCGGGACAGGTAGTGAAAAACTGTTTTTT. This gives the protein CASSAGTGSEKLFF. The V call is TRBV5-1, the J call TRBJ1-4; the match to TRBD1 covers 8 bases. In germline, CDR1 is SGHRS, CDR2 YFSETQ. The CDR3 is made up of 14 amino acids. J gave up 7 bases and V 5 bases, and 7 bases lay outside the gene matches.

The V gene is TRBV7-2, the J gene TRBJ1-3; 8 bases fit TRBD1. The germline CDR1 and CDR2 sequences are SGHTA and FQGNSA. The CDR3 runs 17 residues. V shed 5 bases and J 0 bases; nucleotides not matched to a gene: 9. Here the CDR3 reads CASSPRQGQSSGNTIYF. The CDR3 nucleotides read TGTGCCAGCAGCCCGCGACAGGGGCAGAGCTCTGGAAACACCATATATTTT.

The chain uses TRBV9 and TRBJ2-6; 9 bases are shared with TRBD1. Germline V lookup: CDR1 SGDLS, CDR2 YYNGEE. Losses at the gene ends were 7 bases for V and 0 bases for J; bases not matched to a gene: 5. The CDR3 runs to 16 residues. The CDR3 DNA sequence: TGTGCCAGCTCCGGACAGGGGAGCTCTGGGGCCAACGTCCTGACTTTC. This encodes CASSGQGSSGANVLTF.

The chain joins TRBV5-6 to TRBJ2-7; possibly TRBD2 for D (5 bases). Germline V gives CDR1 SGHDT, CDR2 YYEEEE. The CDR3 has 14 residues. Between the trimmed V and J ends, which lost 4 bases and 1 base, there was a span of 12 bases. The CDR3 sequence is CASSKSGTSYEQYF. As DNA, the CDR3 is TGTGCCAGCAGCAAAAGCGGAACTTCCTACGAGCAGTACTTC.

The chain links TRBV7-3 to TRBJ2-1; a possible D gene is TRBD1 (6 bases). CDR3 length: 15 residues. Between the trimmed V and J ends, which lost 2 bases and 1 base, there was a span of 9 bases. Germline V gives CDR1 SGHTA, CDR2 FQGTGA. CDR3 residues: CASSLGQGSYNEQFF. As DNA, the CDR3 is TGTGCCAGCAGCTTAGGTCAGGGGTCCTACAATGAGCAGTTCTTC.

The chain links TRBV3-1 (or the pseudogene TRBV3-2) to TRBJ1-3; D not resolved. Germline V gene sequence: CDR1 LGHDT, CDR2 YNNKEL (reference sequence). V dropped 2 bases and J dropped 11 bases, with 10 bases sitting between them. This CDR3 has 12 amino acids. The CDR3 DNA is TGTGCCAGCAGCCAAAGCGTCCGCGCCATATATTTT. Translating it yields CASSQSVRAIYF.

The chain couples TRBV27 to TRBJ2-7, with D perhaps matching TRBD1 (5 bases). CDR1 MNHEY and CDR2 SMNVEV come from the germline V gene (reference sequence). The CDR3 length is 15 residues. With 5 bases removed from V and 1 base from J, the gap between germline ends came to 15 bases. The chain's CDR3 is CASSPPGLESYEQYF. As DNA, the CDR3 is TGTGCCAGCAGTCCACCAGGGTTAGAATCCTACGAGCAGTACTTC.

This clone has a single count. This chain joins TRBV3-1 (or the pseudogene TRBV3-2) and TRBJ2-3; the match to TRBD2 covers 7 bases. The CDR3 extends over 16 amino acids. Germline-derived CDR1 and CDR2 are LGHDT and YNNKEL (reference sequence). V shed 7 bases and J 6 bases; nucleotides not matched to a gene: 16. The CDR3 region has the DNA TGTGCCAGCACCCACGGGGGGACTGCCTACGGGGATACGCAGTATTTT. Amino acid sequence: CASTHGGTAYGDTQYF.

The chain uses TRBV5-6 and TRBJ1-2; 7 bases line up with TRBD1. Trimming at V came to 4 bases and at J to 2 bases, leaving 5 bases not matched to a gene. The length of the CDR3 is 14 residues. Germline lookup yields CDR1 SGHDT and CDR2 YYEEEE. CDR3 DNA: TGTGCCAGCAGCCCGGGACAGCCGAACTATGGCTACACCTTC. This sequence encodes CASSPGQPNYGYTF. The variable domain in full, completed from reference TRBV5-6 and TRBJ1-2, reads DAGVTQSPTHLIKTRGQQVTLRCSPKSGHDTVSWYQQALGQGPQFIFQYYEEEERQRGNFPDRFSGHQFPNYSSELNVNALLLGDSALYLCASSPGQPNYGYTFGSGTRLTVV.

The chain employs TRBV7-2 and TRBJ1-1, with 8 bases identical to TRBD1. CDR1 and CDR2 from the germline V gene are SGHTA and FQGNSA. The V and J ends lost 5 bases and 8 bases, in that order; junction bases with no gene match: 19. CDR3 length: 17 residues. The CDR3 sequence is CASSTKPPKDRGPEAFF. The CDR3 DNA sequence: TGTGCCAGCAGCACAAAACCCCCTAAAGACAGGGGCCCGGAAGCTTTCTTT.

The chain couples TRBV3-1 (or the pseudogene TRBV3-2) to TRBJ2-7, with D perhaps matching TRBD2 (5 bases). The germline gives CDR1 LGHDT, CDR2 YNNKEL (reference sequence). The CDR3 is 14 residues long. V was cut by 1 base and J by 2 bases, with 9 bases left in between. The CDR3 spells CASSQGGSTYEQYF. In DNA, the CDR3 is TGTGCCAGCAGCCAAGGCGGGTCCACCTACGAGCAGTACTTC.

The chain uses TRBV28 and TRBJ2-1; the match to TRBD1 covers 10 bases. In germline, CDR1 is MDHEN, CDR2 SYDVKM. With V trimmed by 6 bases and J by 3 bases, 8 bases remained unmatched. The CDR3 is 16 residues long. In DNA form, the CDR3 reads TGTGCCAGCAGCGTACCGGGACAGGGGTACTACAATGAGCAGTTCTTC. This translates into CASSVPGQGYYNEQFF. Full variable domain (remainder filled in from reference TRBV28 and TRBJ2-1): DVKVTQSSRYLVKRTGEKVFLECVQDMDHENMFWYRQDPGLGLRLIYFSYDVKMKEKGDIPEGYSVSREKKERFSLILESASTNQTSMYLCASSVPGQGYYNEQFFGPGTRLTVL.

The chain combines TRBV7-9 with TRBJ2-7, with TRBD2 matching 8 bases. In germline, CDR1 is SEHNR, CDR2 FQNEAQ (reference sequence). The CDR3 sequence is 13 residues long. Trimming at V came to 8 bases and at J to 2 bases, leaving 5 bases not matched to a gene. CDR3 sequence reads: CASLAGAAYEQYF. DNA for the CDR3: TGTGCCAGCCTAGCGGGTGCAGCCTACGAGCAGTACTTC.

The rearrangement links TRBV5-1 to TRBJ2-3; D ambiguous. Germline values: CDR1 SGHRS, CDR2 YFSETQ. Trimming took off 4 bases at V and 2 bases at J, with 11 bases between the two ends. CDR3 size: 14 residues. CDR3 loop: CASSPLGVTDTQYF. The CDR3 region has the DNA TGCGCCAGCAGCCCTCTAGGTGTCACAGATACGCAGTATTTT.

This chain links TRBV3-1 (or the pseudogene TRBV3-2) with TRBJ1-6, with no clear D. Trimming took off 1 base at V and 8 bases at J, with 9 bases between the two ends. Looked up from germline, CDR1 is LGHDT and CDR2 is YNNKEL (reference sequence). The CDR3 covers 14 residues. CDR3 loop: CASSQGGGDSPLHF. The DNA for the CDR3 is TGTGCCAGCAGCCAAGGGGGAGGCGATTCACCCCTCCACTTT.

The gene calls are TRBV7-9 and TRBJ2-7, with D perhaps TRBD2 (7 bases). V lost 0 bases and J 5 bases, leaving 8 bases between the germline ends. Looked up from germline, CDR1 is SEHNR and CDR2 is FQNEAQ (reference sequence). CDR3 length equals 13 residues. The CDR3 region is CASSLAGGHEQYF. In DNA form, the CDR3 reads TGTGCCAGCAGCTTAGCGGGGGGGCACGAGCAGTACTTC.

The rearrangement links TRBV2 to TRBJ2-1; the D is unclear. V was pared by 6 bases and J by 9 bases, with 15 bases between. The CDR3 totals 13 residues. Germline V lookup: CDR1 SNHLY, CDR2 FYNNEI. CDR3 protein: CASSLPPSPEQFF. In nucleotides, the CDR3 is TGTGCCAGCAGCCTACCCCCAAGCCCTGAGCAGTTCTTC. The complete variable domain, with remaining parts taken from reference TRBV2 and TRBJ2-1, reads EPEVTQTPSHQVTQMGQEVILRCVPISNHLYFYWYRQILGQKVEFLVSFYNNEISEKSEIFDDQFSVERPDGSNFTLKIRSTKLEDSAMYFCASSLPPSPEQFFGPGTRLTVL.